These 21 T cell receptor beta chains were all obtained from the same sample, sequenced in a study of monozygotic twins with inflammatory bowel disease (dated by TCRdb to between 2018 and 2021). The library was obtained by 5' RACE. The data were produced on an Illumina HiSeq 2500. After TCRdb reprocessed the reads, each CDR3 protein sequence was kept as one row, without DNA. This specimen's table enumerates 440,000 or so distinct CDR3 sequences. The top ten constitute around 2.4% of the sample. The material sequenced was blood. The source is a human donor with ulcerative colitis or Crohn's disease, or a healthy co-twin of an affected twin (not recorded which).

CDR3 in amino acids: CASSDERMGNQPQHF. The chain recombines TRBV6-1 with TRBJ1-5. The V gene's germline CDR1 is MNHNS and CDR2 SASEGT. The CDR3 covers 15 residues.

The chain links TRBV9 to TRBJ2-3. The length of the CDR3 is 12 residues. Germline CDR1 and CDR2: SGDLS and YYNGEE. The CDR3 region is CASSVGTDTQYF.

This chain links TRBV9 with TRBJ2-2; TCRdb lists TRBD2, though no DNA is available to test this call. CDR3 length equals 19 residues. CDR1 is SGDLS, CDR2 YYNGEE, per germline. CDR3 region: CASSLSPSGLAGVTGELFF.

V and J are TRBV15 and TRBJ2-1; TCRdb's D call, TRBD2, is unchecked because there is no DNA. The CDR3 loop spans 16 amino acids. Germline assignment: CDR1 LNHNV and CDR2 YYDKDF (reference sequence). This CDR3 reads CATSSGLSVSYNEQFF.

This chain links TRBV9 with TRBJ2-5; the D gene TCRdb calls, TRBD1, cannot be checked with no DNA. This CDR3 contains 14 residues. CDR1 is SGDLS and CDR2 is YYNGEE in the germline V gene. CDR3 sequence: CASSRDRGIETQYF.

The CDR3 region is CASSQVGGSDEKLFF. This sequence joins TRBV4-1 and TRBJ1-4; the D call of TRBD1 rests on TCRdb alone, since no DNA is present to check it. CDR3 length: 15 residues. The germline V gene has CDR1 MGHRA and CDR2 YSYEKL.

The chain combines TRBV7-3 with TRBJ2-1; no DNA is available, so the TRBD2 call from TCRdb remains unchecked. The CDR3 totals 16 residues. In germline, CDR1 is SGHTA, CDR2 FQGTGA. Here the CDR3 reads CASSSRGSGRGNEQFF.

The rearrangement links TRBV4-3 to TRBJ2-1; lacking DNA, the TRBD1 call made by TCRdb goes unchecked. The CDR3 is 16 residues long. The germline CDR1 and CDR2 sequences are LGHNA and YSLEER. The CDR3 loop reads CASSQDRGFGYNEQFF.

The chain has TRBV5-1 and TRBJ2-3; with no DNA, the TCRdb D assignment of TRBD2 cannot be verified. Looked up from germline, CDR1 is SGHRS and CDR2 is YFSETQ. The CDR3 covers 15 residues. The CDR3 is CASRGSGDVTDTQYF. Full variable domain (rest looked up from reference TRBV5-1 and TRBJ2-3): KAGVTQTPRYLIKTRGQQVTLSCSPISGHRSVSWYQQTPGQGLQFLFEYFSETQRNKGNFPGRFSGRQFSNSRSEMNVSTLELGDSALYLCASRGSGDVTDTQYFGPGTRLTVL.

The V gene is TRBV6-1, the J gene TRBJ2-3; as DNA is missing, the TRBD2 call by TCRdb cannot be tested. Germline V CDR1 and CDR2: MNHNS, SASEGT. This CDR3 has 18 amino acids. The CDR3 loop reads CASSHGLAGRQGADTQYF.

The rearrangement uses TRBV6-2 or TRBV6-3 and TRBJ1-5; TCRdb designates TRBD1, a call that cannot be tested without DNA. Germline CDR1 MNHEY, CDR2 SVGEGT. CDR3 size: 16 residues. CDR3 region: CASGRASTEHNQPQHF.

The chain employs TRBV28 and TRBJ2-7. The CDR3 length is 13 residues. Germline lookup yields CDR1 MDHEN and CDR2 SYDVKM. The CDR3 sequence: CASSLARLYEQYF.

This rearrangement joins TRBV7-2 to TRBJ2-3; the D gene TCRdb calls, TRBD2, cannot be checked with no DNA. Germline CDR1 reads SGHTA; CDR2 reads FQGNSA. CDR3 length: 15 residues. The chain's CDR3 is CASSSIAGGRDTQYF.

V gene TRBV2 combines with J gene TRBJ1-5; TCRdb's D call, TRBD1, is unchecked because there is no DNA. The germline V gene has CDR1 SNHLY and CDR2 FYNNEI. The CDR3 extends over 17 amino acids. CDR3 loop: CASSERGQDSSNQPQHF. Variable domain in full (rest from reference TRBV2 and TRBJ1-5): EPEVTQTPSHQVTQMGQEVILRCVPISNHLYFYWYRQILGQKVEFLVSFYNNEISEKSEIFDDQFSVERPDGSNFTLKIRSTKLEDSAMYFCASSERGQDSSNQPQHFGDGTRLSIL.

The chain couples TRBV6-1 to TRBJ1-1; TCRdb's D gene call, TRBD1, goes unchecked for lack of DNA. Germline V CDR1 and CDR2: MNHNS, SASEGT. CDR3 length: 14 residues. CDR3 sequence: CASPPGGKGTEAFF.

This chain connects TRBV7-2 to TRBJ2-7. CDR3 size: 14 residues. Germline assignment: CDR1 SGHTA and CDR2 FQGNSA. The CDR3 is CASSPRPGEDLQYF.

The chain joins TRBV10-3 to TRBJ1-2; TCRdb gives TRBD1 as the D gene, but with no DNA this cannot be confirmed. CDR3 size: 11 residues. Looked up from germline, CDR1 is ENHRY and CDR2 is SYGVKD. CDR3 region: CAINYRGGYTF.

The gene calls are TRBV5-1 and TRBJ2-3. Germline V gene data show CDR1 as SGHRS and CDR2 as YFSETQ. The CDR3 length is 15 residues. The CDR3 sequence: CASSLDHINTDTQYF.

The V gene is TRBV5-4, the J gene TRBJ2-7; TCRdb names TRBD1, which stays unverified in the absence of DNA. The germline V gene encodes CDR1 SGHNT and CDR2 YYREEE (reference sequence). The CDR3 length is 14 residues. CDR3 residues: CASSSRDGAYEQYF.

The chain carries TRBV5-1 and TRBJ2-7; the TCRdb D gene call, TRBD2, has no DNA to confirm it. The CDR3 has 14 residues. Germline CDR1 is SGHRS and CDR2 is YFSETQ. The chain's CDR3 is CASSQIGPAYEQYF.

The rearrangement joins TRBV5-1 to TRBJ1-5; TCRdb gives TRBD1 as the D gene, but with no DNA this cannot be confirmed. The CDR3 sequence is 15 residues long. Germline CDR1 SGHRS, CDR2 YFSETQ. The CDR3 region is CASSLQDSFNQPQHF.